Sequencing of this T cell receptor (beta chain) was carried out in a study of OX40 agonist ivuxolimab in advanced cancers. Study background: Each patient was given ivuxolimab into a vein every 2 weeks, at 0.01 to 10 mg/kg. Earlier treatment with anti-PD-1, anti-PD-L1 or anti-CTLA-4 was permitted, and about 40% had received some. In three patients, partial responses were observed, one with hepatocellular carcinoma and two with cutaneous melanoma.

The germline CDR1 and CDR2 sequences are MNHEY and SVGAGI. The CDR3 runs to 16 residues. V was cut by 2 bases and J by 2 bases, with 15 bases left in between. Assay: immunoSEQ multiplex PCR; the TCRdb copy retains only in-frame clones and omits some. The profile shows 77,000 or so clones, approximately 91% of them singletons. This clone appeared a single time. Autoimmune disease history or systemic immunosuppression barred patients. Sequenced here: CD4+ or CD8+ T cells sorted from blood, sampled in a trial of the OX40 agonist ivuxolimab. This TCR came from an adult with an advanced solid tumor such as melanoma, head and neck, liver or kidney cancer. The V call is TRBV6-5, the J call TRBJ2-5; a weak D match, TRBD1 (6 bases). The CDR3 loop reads CASSYAVTGTQETQYF. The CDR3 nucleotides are TGTGCCAGCAGTTACGCGGTGACCGGGACACAAGAGACCCAGTACTTC.